Shown below are 18 T cell receptor beta chains from a single sample sequenced in a study of T cell responses to AZD1222 COVID-19 vaccine. The repertoire was sequenced with immunoSEQ multiplex PCR; TCRdb's copy has only in-frame clones and lacks some. Of approximately 150,000 clones in the sample, 90% to 95% were seen once. The material was peripheral blood, obtained on day 0 of AZD1222 vaccination. The receptors were sampled from an adult in good health.

In DNA form, the CDR3 reads TGTGCCATCAGTAACCAAGCGGGGGGGTCCTACAATGAGCAGTTCTTC. Translating gives CAISNQAGGSYNEQFF. V and J are TRBV10-3 and TRBJ2-1; TRBD2 aligns across 10 bases. CDR3 length: 16 amino acids. Germline CDR1 ENHRY, CDR2 SYGVKD. V gave up 5 bases and J gave up 1 base; unmatched junction bases: 5.

The V and J genes are TRBV28 and TRBJ1-1; D is unclear. The V gene lost 7 bases and the J gene lost 2 bases, with 11 bases spanning the gap. The CDR3 sequence is 13 residues long. Germline V lookup: CDR1 MDHEN, CDR2 SYDVKM. For the CDR3, the DNA is TGTGCCAGCAAGTCCGGGATAAACACTGAAGCTTTCTTT. Encoded protein: CASKSGINTEAFF.

V is TRBV11-3 and J is TRBJ2-1, with 11 bases matching TRBD2. V lost 3 bases and J lost 3; bases outside the gene matches: 1. The CDR3 totals 15 residues. Germline V lookup: CDR1 SGHNT, CDR2 YENEEA. CDR3 bases: TGTGCCAGCAGCTTGGGACTAGCGGACTACAATGAGCAGTTCTTC. The encoded protein is CASSLGLADYNEQFF.

CDR3 DNA: TGCGCCAGCAGCCACGAGGGACACCCTGGGGCCAACGTCCTGACTTTC. This gives the protein CASSHEGHPGANVLTF. This chain links TRBV4-1 with TRBJ2-6; possible D gene TRBD1, 6 bases. V was pared by 3 bases and J by 2 bases, with 11 bases between. Germline V CDR1 and CDR2: MGHRA, YSYEKL. The CDR3 spans 16 residues.

This chain uses TRBV18 with TRBJ1-1, with 7 positions matching TRBD1. Germline lookup yields CDR1 KGHSH and CDR2 LQKENI. V shed 6 bases and J 3 bases; nucleotides not matched to a gene: 13. CDR3 length: 16 amino acids. The DNA of the CDR3 is TGTGCCAGCTCCCCGCAGCCAGGGGGGTCCTACACTGAAGCTTTCTTT. Its translation: CASSPQPGGSYTEAFF.

J is TRBJ1-2 and V is TRBV4-1; TRBD1 might be the D (6 bases). The CDR3 has 15 residues. V lost 3 bases and J lost 2, with 13 bases in between. In germline, CDR1 is MGHRA, CDR2 YSYEKL. CDR3 protein: CASSQGAGRNYGYTF. The CDR3 coding sequence is TGCGCCAGCAGCCAGGGGGCGGGGCGAAACTATGGCTACACCTTC.

This rearrangement joins TRBV7-2 to TRBJ2-1; a possible D gene is TRBD2 (6 bases). CDR1 and CDR2 (germline): SGHTA, FQGNSA. The CDR3 is 14 residues long. V was clipped by 6 bases and J by 1 base, with 10 bases between them. CDR3 amino acids: CASRVSGSYNEQFF. CDR3 nucleotides: TGTGCCAGCAGAGTTAGCGGTTCCTACAATGAGCAGTTCTTC.

The chain couples TRBV19 to TRBJ1-2; D call uncertain. V dropped 3 bases and J dropped 2 bases, with 13 bases sitting between them. The V gene's germline CDR1 is LNHDA and CDR2 SQIVND (reference sequence). CDR3 size: 15 residues. DNA for the CDR3: TGTGCCAGTAGTATTGTGGGGAGCAAAAACTATGGCTACACCTTC. The encoded protein is CASSIVGSKNYGYTF.

The chain couples TRBV10-2 to TRBJ2-2, with 13 bases matching TRBD2. V lost 2 bases to trimming and J lost 5 bases; unmatched junction nucleotides: 8. Looked up from germline, CDR1 is WSHSY and CDR2 is SAAADI. The CDR3 loop spans 18 amino acids. The CDR3 nucleotides are TGCGCCAGCAGTGAGCCAAATCCGGGACTAGCGGGGACCGGGGAGCTGTTTTTT. This translates into CASSEPNPGLAGTGELFF.

This chain connects TRBV7-6 to TRBJ1-4; 12 bases agree with TRBD1. Germline V gene lookup returns CDR1 SGHVS and CDR2 FNYEAQ. With 3 bases clipped from V and 8 bases from J, the junction kept 7 bases outside the gene matches. The CDR3 has 16 residues. The CDR3 protein is CASSLGTGGSGEKLFF. The CDR3 nucleotides are TGTGCCAGCAGCTTGGGGACAGGGGGCTCAGGGGAAAAACTGTTTTTT.

The CDR3 DNA is TGTGCCAGCAGCCCTGCCGCGGGGGGGCGGGAGACCCAGTACTTC. Amino acids: CASSPAAGGRETQYF. The chain carries TRBV5-4 and TRBJ2-5; 9 bases align to TRBD2. The CDR3 sequence is 15 residues long. The germline gives CDR1 SGHNT, CDR2 YYREEE (reference sequence). J was trimmed by 5 bases and V by 4 bases; bases with no gene match: 9.

DNA for the CDR3: TGTGCCAGCTCACCAGCGGGACTAGCGGGGGGGGCCTACGAGCAGTACTTC. The encoded protein is CASSPAGLAGGAYEQYF. The V gene is TRBV18, the J gene TRBJ2-7; 16 positions agree with TRBD2. The CDR3 is 17 amino acids. Per germline, CDR1 KGHSH and CDR2 LQKENI. Trimming took 2 bases from V and 2 from J; bases not matched to a gene: 3.

This clone was recorded only once. This chain connects TRBV19 to TRBJ2-7, with D perhaps matching TRBD1 or TRBD2 (5 bases each). Germline V gene sequence: CDR1 LNHDA, CDR2 SQIVND (reference sequence). The V end lost 3 bases, the J end lost 9 bases, and 18 bases lay between the germline ends. The CDR3 has 14 residues. CDR3 amino acids: CASSIGTRRSAQYF. The CDR3 DNA sequence: TGTGCCAGTAGTATTGGGACCAGAAGGAGCGCGCAGTACTTC.

V is TRBV28 and J is TRBJ1-2; tentative D call: TRBD1 (5 bases). This CDR3 contains 12 residues. Germline values: CDR1 MDHEN, CDR2 SYDVKM. The V end was cut by 1 base, the J end by 6 bases, with 6 bases between. CDR3 nucleotide sequence: TGTGCCAGCAGTTTATCGGGGCATGGCTACACCTTC. This codes for CASSLSGHGYTF.

The gene calls are TRBV19 and TRBJ2-3, with TRBD2 as a possible D gene (6 bases). Germline V lookup: CDR1 LNHDA, CDR2 SQIVND (reference sequence). This CDR3 has 14 amino acids. The ends were cut back, 3 bases at V and 5 bases at J, with 12 bases in the middle. CDR3 amino acids: CASSIMEGIDTQYF. The CDR3 DNA follows: TGTGCCAGTAGTATCATGGAGGGGATAGATACGCAGTATTTT.

This chain connects TRBV4-1 to TRBJ2-2, with 7 bases that match TRBD2. The V and J ends lost 5 bases and 5 bases, in that order; junction bases with no gene match: 11. The CDR3 is 16 amino acids. The V gene's germline CDR1 is MGHRA and CDR2 YSYEKL. CDR3 sequence: CASSTRRAGETGELFF. CDR3 nucleotides: TGCGCCAGCAGCACTCGGAGGGCGGGGGAAACCGGGGAGCTGTTTTTT.

The chain joins TRBV27 to TRBJ2-7; 7 bases align to TRBD1. With 4 bases clipped from V and 2 bases from J, the junction kept 8 bases outside the gene matches. CDR1 and CDR2 from the germline V gene are MNHEY and SMNVEV (reference sequence). CDR3 length equals 15 residues. DNA for the CDR3: TGTGCCAGCAGTTCCCCCCGGCAGGGGGCCTACGAGCAGTACTTC. Translation: CASSSPRQGAYEQYF.

In this sample, this clone turned up a few times. The CDR3 protein is CASSLSTGGQNYEQYF. In DNA form, the CDR3 reads TGTGCCAGCAGCTTGTCTACGGGGGGCCAAAATTACGAGCAGTACTTC. This chain links TRBV7-8 with TRBJ2-7; possible D gene TRBD2, 7 bases. Germline V gene data show CDR1 as SGHVS and CDR2 as FQNEAQ. Trimming pared 3 bases from V and 4 bases from J, leaving 19 bases between. CDR3 length: 16 residues.